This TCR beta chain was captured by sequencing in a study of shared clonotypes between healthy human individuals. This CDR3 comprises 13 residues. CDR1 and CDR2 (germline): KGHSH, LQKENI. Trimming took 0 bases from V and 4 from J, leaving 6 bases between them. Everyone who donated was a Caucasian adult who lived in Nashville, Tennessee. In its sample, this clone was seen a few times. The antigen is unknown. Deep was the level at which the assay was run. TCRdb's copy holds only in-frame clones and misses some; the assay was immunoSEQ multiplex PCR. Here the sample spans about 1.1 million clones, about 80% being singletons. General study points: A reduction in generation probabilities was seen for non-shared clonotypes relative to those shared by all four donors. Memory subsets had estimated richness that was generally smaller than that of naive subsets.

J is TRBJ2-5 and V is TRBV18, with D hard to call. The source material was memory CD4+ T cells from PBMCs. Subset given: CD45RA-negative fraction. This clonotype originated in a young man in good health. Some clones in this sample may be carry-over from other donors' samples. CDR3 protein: CASSPPSPETQYF. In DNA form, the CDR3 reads TGTGCCAGCTCACCACCGTCCCCAGAGACCCAGTACTTC. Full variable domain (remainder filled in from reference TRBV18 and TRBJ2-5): NAGVMQNPRHLVRRRGQEARLRCSPMKGHSHVYWYRQLPEEGLKFMVYLQKENIIDESGMPKERFSAEFPKEGPSILRIQQVVRGDSAAYFCASSPPSPETQYFGPGTRLLVL.